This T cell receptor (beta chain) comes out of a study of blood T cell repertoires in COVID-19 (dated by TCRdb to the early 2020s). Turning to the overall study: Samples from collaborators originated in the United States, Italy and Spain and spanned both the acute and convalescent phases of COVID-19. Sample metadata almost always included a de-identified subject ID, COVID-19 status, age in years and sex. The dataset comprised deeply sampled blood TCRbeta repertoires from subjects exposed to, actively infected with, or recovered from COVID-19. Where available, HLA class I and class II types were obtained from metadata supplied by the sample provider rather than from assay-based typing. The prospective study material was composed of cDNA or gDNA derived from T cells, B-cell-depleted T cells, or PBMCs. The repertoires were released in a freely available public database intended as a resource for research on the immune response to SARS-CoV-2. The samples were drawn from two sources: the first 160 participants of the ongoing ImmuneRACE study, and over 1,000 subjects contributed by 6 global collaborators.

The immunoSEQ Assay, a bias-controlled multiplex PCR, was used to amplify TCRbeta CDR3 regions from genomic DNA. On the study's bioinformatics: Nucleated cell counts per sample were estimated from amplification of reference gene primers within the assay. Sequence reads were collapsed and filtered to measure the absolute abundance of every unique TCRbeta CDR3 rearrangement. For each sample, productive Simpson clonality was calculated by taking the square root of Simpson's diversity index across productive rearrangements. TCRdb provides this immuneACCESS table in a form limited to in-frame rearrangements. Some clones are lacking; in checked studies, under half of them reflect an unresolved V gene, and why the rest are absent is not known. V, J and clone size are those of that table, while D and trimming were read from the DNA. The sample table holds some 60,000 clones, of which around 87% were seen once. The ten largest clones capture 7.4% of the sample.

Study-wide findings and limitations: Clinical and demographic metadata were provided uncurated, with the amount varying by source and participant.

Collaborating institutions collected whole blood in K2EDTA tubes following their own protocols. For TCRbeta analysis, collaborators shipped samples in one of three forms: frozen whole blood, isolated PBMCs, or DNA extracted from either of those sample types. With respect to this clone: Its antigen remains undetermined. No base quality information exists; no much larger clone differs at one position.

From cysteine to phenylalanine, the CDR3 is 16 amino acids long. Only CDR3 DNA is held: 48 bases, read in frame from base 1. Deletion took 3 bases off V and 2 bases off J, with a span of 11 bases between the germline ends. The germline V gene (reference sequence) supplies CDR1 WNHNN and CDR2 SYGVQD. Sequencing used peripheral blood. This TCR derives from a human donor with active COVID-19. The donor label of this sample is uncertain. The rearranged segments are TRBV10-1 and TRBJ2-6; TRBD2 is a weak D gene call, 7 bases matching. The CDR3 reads CASSEGGVTGANVLTF. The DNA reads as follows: TGCGCCAGCAGTGAAGGGGGGGTAACTGGGGCCAACGTCCTGACTTTC.